This TCR beta chain was found in a study of T cell changes during pregnancy in multiple sclerosis. Produced via immunoSEQ multiplex PCR; TCRdb's table is partial and in-frame only. The table lists 26,000 or so clones, about nine tenths of them singletons. The junction had 2 bases not matched to a gene; V was cut back by 4 bases and J by 0 bases. In germline, CDR1 is MNHNS, CDR2 SASEGT. This CDR3 comprises 16 residues. This TCR was recovered from a female donor with multiple sclerosis, enrolled in a pregnancy study. This chain connects TRBV6-1 to TRBJ2-7, with 14 bases matching TRBD2. Material: CD8+ T cells from peripheral blood mononuclear cells, obtained in the second trimester of pregnancy. The CDR3 DNA follows: TGTGCCAGCAGTGTGACTAGCGGGGGGGGCTCCTACGAGCAGTACTTC. Its protein product is CASSVTSGGGSYEQYF.